This T cell receptor beta chain was captured by sequencing in a study of PD-1 blockade in classical Hodgkin lymphoma. Germline CDR1 and CDR2: LNHDA and SQIVND (reference sequence). The CDR3 contains 13 residues. The V and J ends lost 3 bases and 4 bases, in that order; junction bases with no gene match: 2. Brentuximab vedotin exposure varied among the patients, all of whom had relapsed after autologous stem cell transplantation. Using immunoSEQ multiplex PCR, the repertoire was profiled, and TCRdb retains in-frame clones only, with some absent. The table has approximately 34,000 clones, roughly 82% seen once.

Sequenced material: peripheral blood mononuclear cells (PBMCs), taken at baseline. The sequence was obtained from a human donor with classical Hodgkin lymphoma. This chain uses TRBV19 with TRBJ2-7; 8 nucleotides match TRBD2. CDR3 sequence (DNA): TGTGCCAGTAGTATCCGGGAGGGTTACGAGCAGTACTTC. Protein: CASSIREGYEQYF.